The entry below describes one T cell receptor (beta chain). As yet, its antigen is unknown. This sample is part of a study of cytomegalovirus exposure and HLA in healthy donors. Primers for the PCR totalled 60 Vbeta and 13 Jbeta. Libraries were prepared by immunoSEQ multiplex PCR; TCRdb keeps only in-frame clonotypes and omits some of them. Recorded for this sample: about 42,000 clones. Study-wide results and limits: Associated with cytomegalovirus, according to the listing, were around 170 TCR beta chains. A later analysis linked a missense variant in DCLRE1C to the trimming of TCR beta V and J genes. In vitro confirmation showed three CMV-associated chains to be CMV antigen specific. In a later analysis, the majority of CMV-associated beta chains seemingly showed HLA restriction.

The sequenced sample consisted of PBMCs. This receptor was identified in a man under 40 in good health and CMV-seronegative.

CDR3 coding DNA: TGCGCCAGCAGTGCCTTTAGTGGGACAGGGAAGGAGACCCAGTACTTC. It specifies CASSAFSGTGKETQYF. This chain links TRBV10-1 with TRBJ2-5, with TRBD1 matching 9 bases. The length of the CDR3 is 16 residues. The germline V gene has CDR1 WNHNN and CDR2 SYGVQD (reference sequence). The J segment lost 5 bases and the V segment lost 4 bases, leaving 11 bases of the junction unmatched.